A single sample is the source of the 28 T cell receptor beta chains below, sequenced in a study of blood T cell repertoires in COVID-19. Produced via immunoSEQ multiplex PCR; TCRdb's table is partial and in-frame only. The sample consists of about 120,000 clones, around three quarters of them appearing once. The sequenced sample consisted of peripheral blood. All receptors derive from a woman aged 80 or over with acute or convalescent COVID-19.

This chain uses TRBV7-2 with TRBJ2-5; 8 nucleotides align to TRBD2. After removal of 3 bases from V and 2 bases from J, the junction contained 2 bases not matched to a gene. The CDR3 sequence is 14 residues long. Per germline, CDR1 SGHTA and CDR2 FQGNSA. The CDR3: CASSFQRGQETQYF. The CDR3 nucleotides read TGTGCCAGCAGCTTCCAGCGGGGGCAAGAGACCCAGTACTTC.

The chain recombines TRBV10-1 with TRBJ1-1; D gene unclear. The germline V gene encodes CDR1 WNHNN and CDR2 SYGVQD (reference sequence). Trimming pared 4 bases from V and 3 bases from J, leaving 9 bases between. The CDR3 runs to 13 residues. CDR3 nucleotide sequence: TGCGCCAGCAGTGTAAACGGGGACACTGAAGCTTTCTTT. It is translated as CASSVNGDTEAFF.

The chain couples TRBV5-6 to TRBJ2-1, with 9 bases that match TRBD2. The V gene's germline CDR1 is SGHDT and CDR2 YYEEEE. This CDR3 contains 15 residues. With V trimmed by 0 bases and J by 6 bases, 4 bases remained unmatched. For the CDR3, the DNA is TGTGCCAGCAGCTTGGAGGGGGGACTAGCCAATGAGCAGTTCTTC. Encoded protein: CASSLEGGLANEQFF. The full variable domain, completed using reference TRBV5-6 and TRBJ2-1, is DAGVTQSPTHLIKTRGQQVTLRCSPKSGHDTVSWYQQALGQGPQFIFQYYEEEERQRGNFPDRFSGHQFPNYSSELNVNALLLGDSALYLCASSLEGGLANEQFFGPGTRLTVL.

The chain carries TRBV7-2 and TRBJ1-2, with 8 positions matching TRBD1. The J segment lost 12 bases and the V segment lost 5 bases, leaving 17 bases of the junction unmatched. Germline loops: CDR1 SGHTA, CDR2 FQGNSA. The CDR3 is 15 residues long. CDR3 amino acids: CASSQAGGDGGLHTF. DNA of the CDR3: TGTGCCAGCAGCCAGGCAGGGGGCGACGGTGGGTTACACACCTTC.

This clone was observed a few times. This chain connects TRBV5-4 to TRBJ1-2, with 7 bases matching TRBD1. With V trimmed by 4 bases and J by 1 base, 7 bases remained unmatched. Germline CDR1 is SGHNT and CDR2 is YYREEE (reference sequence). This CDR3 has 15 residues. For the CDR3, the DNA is TGTGCCAGCAGCGGAAGCCGGGACAGTAACTATGGCTACACCTTC. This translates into CASSGSRDSNYGYTF.

The chain's CDR3 is CASSQDPGPGGHEQFF. In nucleotides, the CDR3 is TGCGCCAGCAGCCAAGATCCGGGCCCTGGAGGCCATGAGCAGTTCTTC. The V and J genes are TRBV4-3 and TRBJ2-1; D is perhaps TRBD2 (5 bases). The CDR3 consists of 16 residues. With 0 bases removed from V and 8 bases from J, the gap between germline ends came to 17 bases. Germline-derived CDR1 and CDR2 are LGHNA and YSLEER.

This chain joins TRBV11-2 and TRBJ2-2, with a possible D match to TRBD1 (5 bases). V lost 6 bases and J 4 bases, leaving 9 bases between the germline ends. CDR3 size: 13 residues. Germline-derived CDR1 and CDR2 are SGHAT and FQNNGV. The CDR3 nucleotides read TGTGCCAGCAGTATAGGGGTCACCGGGGAGCTGTTTTTT. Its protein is CASSIGVTGELFF.

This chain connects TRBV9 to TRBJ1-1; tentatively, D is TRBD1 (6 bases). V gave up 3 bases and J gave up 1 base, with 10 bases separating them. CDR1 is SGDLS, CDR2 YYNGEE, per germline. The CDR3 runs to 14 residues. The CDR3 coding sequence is TGTGCCAGCAGCGCCAGGACAGCGAACACTGAAGCTTTCTTT. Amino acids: CASSARTANTEAFF.

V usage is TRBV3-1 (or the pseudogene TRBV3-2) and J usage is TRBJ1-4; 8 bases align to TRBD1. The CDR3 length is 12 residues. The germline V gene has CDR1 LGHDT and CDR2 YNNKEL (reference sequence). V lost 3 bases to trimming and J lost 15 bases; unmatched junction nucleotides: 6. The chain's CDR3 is CASSHRGHLLFF. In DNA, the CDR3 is TGTGCCAGCAGCCACAGGGGGCATCTATTGTTTTTT.

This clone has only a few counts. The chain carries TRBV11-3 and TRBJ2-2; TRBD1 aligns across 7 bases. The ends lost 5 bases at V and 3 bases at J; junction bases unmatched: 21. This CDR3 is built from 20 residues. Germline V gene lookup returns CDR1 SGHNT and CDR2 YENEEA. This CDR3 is CASSLSRGYGHLSDTGELFF. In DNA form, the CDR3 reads TGTGCCAGCAGCCTCTCCAGGGGGTATGGCCATTTATCCGACACCGGGGAGCTGTTTTTT.

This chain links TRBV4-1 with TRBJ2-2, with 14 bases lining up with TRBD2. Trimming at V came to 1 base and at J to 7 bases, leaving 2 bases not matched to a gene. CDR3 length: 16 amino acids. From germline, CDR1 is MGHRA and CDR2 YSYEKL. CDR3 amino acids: CASSQATSGRGGELFF. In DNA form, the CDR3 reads TGCGCCAGCAGCCAAGCGACTAGCGGGAGGGGCGGGGAGCTGTTTTTT.

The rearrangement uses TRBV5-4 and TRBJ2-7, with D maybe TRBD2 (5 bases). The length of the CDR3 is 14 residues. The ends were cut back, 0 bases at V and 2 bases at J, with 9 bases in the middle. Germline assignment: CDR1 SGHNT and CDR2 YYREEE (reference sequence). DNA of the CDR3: TGTGCCAGCAGCTTGGGAGGGAAAACCTACGAGCAGTACTTC. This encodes CASSLGGKTYEQYF.

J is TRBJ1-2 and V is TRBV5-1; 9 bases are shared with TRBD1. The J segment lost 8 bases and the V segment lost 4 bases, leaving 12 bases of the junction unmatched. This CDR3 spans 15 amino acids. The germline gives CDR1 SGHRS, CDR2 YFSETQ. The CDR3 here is CASSPAGQGFSGYTF. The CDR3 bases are TGCGCCAGCAGCCCGGCGGGACAGGGTTTTAGCGGCTACACCTTC.

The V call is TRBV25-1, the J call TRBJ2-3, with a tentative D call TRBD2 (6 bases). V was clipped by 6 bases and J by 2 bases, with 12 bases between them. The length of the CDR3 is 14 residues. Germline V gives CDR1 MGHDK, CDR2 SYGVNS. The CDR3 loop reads CASSRGLNTDTQYF. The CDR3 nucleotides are TGTGCCAGCAGCCGGGGACTGAACACAGATACGCAGTATTTT.

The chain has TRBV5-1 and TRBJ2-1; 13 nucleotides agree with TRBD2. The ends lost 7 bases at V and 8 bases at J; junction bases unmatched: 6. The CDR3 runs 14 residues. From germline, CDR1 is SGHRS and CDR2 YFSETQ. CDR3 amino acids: CASGLAGDVYEQFF. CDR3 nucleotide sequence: TGCGCCAGCGGACTAGCGGGAGATGTCTATGAGCAGTTCTTC.

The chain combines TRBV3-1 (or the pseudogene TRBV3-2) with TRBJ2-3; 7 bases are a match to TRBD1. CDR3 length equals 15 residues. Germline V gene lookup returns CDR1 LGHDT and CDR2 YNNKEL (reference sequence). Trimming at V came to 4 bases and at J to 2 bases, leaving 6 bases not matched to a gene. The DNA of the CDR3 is TGTGCCAGCAGCCGATGGGGACAGTTCACAGATACGCAGTATTTT. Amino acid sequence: CASSRWGQFTDTQYF.

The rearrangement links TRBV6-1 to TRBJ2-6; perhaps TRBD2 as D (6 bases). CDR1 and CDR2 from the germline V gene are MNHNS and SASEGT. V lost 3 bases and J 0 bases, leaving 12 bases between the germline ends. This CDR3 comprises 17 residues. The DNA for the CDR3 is TGTGCCAGCAGTGACCGGGGGAAGAGCTCTGGGGCCAACGTCCTGACTTTC. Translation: CASSDRGKSSGANVLTF.

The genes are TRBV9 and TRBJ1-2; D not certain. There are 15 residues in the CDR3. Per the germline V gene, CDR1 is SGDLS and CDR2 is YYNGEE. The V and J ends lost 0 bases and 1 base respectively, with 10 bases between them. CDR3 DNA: TGTGCCAGCAGCGTAGCTCTGGCTGTTAACTATGGCTACACCTTC. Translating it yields CASSVALAVNYGYTF.

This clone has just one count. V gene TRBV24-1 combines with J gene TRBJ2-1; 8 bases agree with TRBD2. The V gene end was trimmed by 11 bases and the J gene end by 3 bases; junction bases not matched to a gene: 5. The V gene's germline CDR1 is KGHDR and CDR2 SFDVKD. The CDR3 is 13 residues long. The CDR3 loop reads CASRAGDYNEQFF. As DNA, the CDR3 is TGTGCCAGTAGAGCGGGGGACTACAATGAGCAGTTCTTC.

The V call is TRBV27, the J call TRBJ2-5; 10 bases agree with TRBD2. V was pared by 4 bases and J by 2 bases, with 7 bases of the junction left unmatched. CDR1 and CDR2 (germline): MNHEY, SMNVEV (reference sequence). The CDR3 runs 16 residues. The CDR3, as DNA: TGTGCCAGCAGTTCTGGGCAACTAGCGGGGCAAGAGACCCAGTACTTC. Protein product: CASSSGQLAGQETQYF.

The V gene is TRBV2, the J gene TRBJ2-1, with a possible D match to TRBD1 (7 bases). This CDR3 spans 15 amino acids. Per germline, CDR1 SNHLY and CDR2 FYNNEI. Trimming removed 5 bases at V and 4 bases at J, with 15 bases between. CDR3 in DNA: TGTGCCAGCAGTATCGCGGGACAGATTTACAATGAGCAGTTCTTC. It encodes CASSIAGQIYNEQFF.

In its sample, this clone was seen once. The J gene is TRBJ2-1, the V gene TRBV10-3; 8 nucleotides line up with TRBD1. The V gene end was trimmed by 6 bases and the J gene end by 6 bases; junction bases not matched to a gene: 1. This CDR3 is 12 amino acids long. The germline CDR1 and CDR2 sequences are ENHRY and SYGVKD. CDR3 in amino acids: CAIRGTGNEQFF. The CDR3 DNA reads TGTGCCATCAGAGGGACAGGCAATGAGCAGTTCTTC.

The CDR3 sequence: CASSYGTEYGYTF. CDR3 DNA sequence: TGTGCCAGCAGTTACGGGACAGAGTACGGCTACACCTTC. The chain joins TRBV6-2 or TRBV6-3 to TRBJ1-2; 7 bases align to TRBD1. Germline V gives CDR1 MNHEY, CDR2 SVGEGT. The V gene end was trimmed by 2 bases and the J gene end by 8 bases; junction bases not matched to a gene: 5. This CDR3 comprises 13 residues.

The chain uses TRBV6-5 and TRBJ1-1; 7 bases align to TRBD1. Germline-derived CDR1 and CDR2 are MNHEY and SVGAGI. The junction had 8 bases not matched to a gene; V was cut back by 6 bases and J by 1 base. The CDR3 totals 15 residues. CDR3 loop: CASRSSDRANTEAFF. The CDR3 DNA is TGTGCCAGCAGATCTAGCGACAGGGCGAACACTGAAGCTTTCTTT.

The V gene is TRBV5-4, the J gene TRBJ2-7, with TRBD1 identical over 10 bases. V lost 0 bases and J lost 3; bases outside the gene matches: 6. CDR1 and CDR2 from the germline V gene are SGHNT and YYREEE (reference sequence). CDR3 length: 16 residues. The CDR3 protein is CASSLGGGQGFYEQYF. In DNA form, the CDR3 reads TGTGCCAGCAGCTTGGGCGGGGGACAGGGGTTCTACGAGCAGTACTTC.

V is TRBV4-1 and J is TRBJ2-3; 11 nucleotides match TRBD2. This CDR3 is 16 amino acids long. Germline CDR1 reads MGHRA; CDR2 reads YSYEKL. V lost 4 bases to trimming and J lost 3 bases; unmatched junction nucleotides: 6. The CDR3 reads CASSLVRLAGTDTQYF. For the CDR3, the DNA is TGCGCCAGCAGCCTCGTTCGACTAGCGGGAACAGATACGCAGTATTTT.

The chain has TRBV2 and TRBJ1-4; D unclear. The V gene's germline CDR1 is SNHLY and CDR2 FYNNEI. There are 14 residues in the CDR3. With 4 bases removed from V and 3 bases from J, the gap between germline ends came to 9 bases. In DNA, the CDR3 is TGTGCCAGCAGTGCGGGTAGAGCTAATGAAAAACTGTTTTTT. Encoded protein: CASSAGRANEKLFF.

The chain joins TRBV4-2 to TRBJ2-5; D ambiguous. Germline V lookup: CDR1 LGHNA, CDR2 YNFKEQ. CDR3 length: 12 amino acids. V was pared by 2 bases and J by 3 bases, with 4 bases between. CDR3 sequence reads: CASSQIKETQYF. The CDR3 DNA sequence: TGTGCCAGCAGCCAAATAAAAGAGACCCAGTACTTC.